This T cell receptor beta chain derives from a study of spatial heterogeneity in lung cancer (dated by TCRdb to the late 2010s). General notes on the study: Beta-chain transcripts were consistently detected in greater numbers than alpha-chain transcripts, which likely reflected higher beta-chain transcript abundance. Both alpha and beta chains were TCR-sequenced in 200 or so tumor regions, fewer than 80 matched nontumor lung samples and around 54 PBMC samples obtained at surgery. In the raw uncorrected reads, each unique combination of TCR and UMI appeared more than ten times on average. The study linked features of the TCR repertoire to counts of nonsynonymous mutations, which were determined by whole-exome sequencing of tumor tissue. In non-small cell lung cancer, the study made a quantitative comparison of TCR alpha and beta repertoires among multiple tumor regions, matched nontumor lung and blood.

This clonotype was detected a few times. Its antigen remains undetermined. Base-call qualities are not available, and no considerably larger clone is one nucleotide away. The meaning of the sample's time point label: sample taken at primary tumor resection. For TCR sequencing, whole RNA was extracted from tumor and nontumor lung tissue, or from cryopreserved PBMC samples, and no cell sorting was done. Donors were 72 patients with early-stage, untreated non-small cell lung cancer from the lung TRACERx cohort. A patient was chosen for TCR sequencing only when enough RNA was available from at least two tumor regions. The library was produced with 5' RACE. Sequenced on a NextSeq 500. To allow correction of PCR and sequencing errors, the TCR library protocol tagged every TCR cDNA molecule with a unique molecular identifier. Regarding the original processing steps: Decombinator tools were used for TCR identification, UMI-based error correction and CDR3 extraction. Expanded TCRs were defined as those above a frequency of 2 per 1,000, corresponding to the top 1% of the tumor frequency distribution. Rényi diversity was computed with the R vegan package after subsampling each repertoire 100 times to 5,000 TCRs. CDR3 similarity networks were constructed using string-kernel similarity of amino acid triplets, with links drawn between CDR3s whose pairwise similarity was above 0.82. TCRdb took the public reads, trimmed them with fastp at Q25, ran MiXCR for clone calling and kept in-frame beta chains. Every CDR3 protein is listed once, alongside the most common genes and DNA of its rows. Here the V and J calls rest on TCRdb's processing, not on the authors' analysis. Present in this sample are about 41,000 distinct CDR3 sequences, approximately 10% of which were seen just once. The top ten hold around 39% of the sample.

The full study reports these points: Additional single-cell paired TCR alpha and beta sequencing was considered necessary to confirm, at a functional level, the hypothesis that regional TCRs recognize regional mutations. Ubiquitous expanded tumor TCRs were detected in blood more often at tumor resection than at routine follow-up.

V is cut by 5 bases and J by 8 bases, and the space between the germline ends is 3 bases. The germline V gene sets CDR1 to KGHSH and CDR2 to LQKENI. The CDR3 sequence holds 10 residues, the cysteine and phenylalanine included. The entry retains the CDR3 DNA only, 30 bases that are in frame from base 1. The sequencing here drew on PBMCs, taken at surgery. The sequence is built from TRBV18 and TRBJ1-4, with the D gene uncertain. The origin of this receptor is a female donor with early-stage non-small cell lung cancer. CDR3 region: CASSGEKLFF. Read as DNA, the sequence is TGTGCCAGCTCAGGGGAAAAACTGTTTTTT.